The subject of this entry is one T cell receptor beta chain. The clone's antigen remains unknown. Within one base of it there is no much larger clone, and no base qualities were kept. The junction carries 12 bases between V and J, which are trimmed by 5 bases and 7 bases respectively. The cysteine opens and the phenylalanine closes a CDR3 of 13 amino acids. Here the CDR3 DNA is all that survives: 39 bases in frame from base 1. CDR1 and CDR2, per the germline V gene (reference sequence), are MNHNY and SVGAGI. These data are taken from a study of technical replicates of blood from a few donors (dated by TCRdb to 2016 to 2017). Library preparation was by the immunoSEQ multiplex PCR assay. TCRdb limited this immuneACCESS table to in-frame rearrangements with V and J called. A share of clones is missing; checked studies link under half to unresolved V genes, and the rest is unexplained. For this sample there are 60,000 to 80,000 clones; about 90% appear just once. The top ten clones comprise 0.38% of the sample.

Sequenced material: T cells isolated from PBMCs. The source of this sequence is a human donor in good health. This chain joins TRBV6-6 to TRBJ1-5; D gene: possibly TRBD1, on 5 matching bases. The bases are TGTGCCAGCAGTCATCCGGACACACAGCCCCAGCATTTT. This gives the protein CASSHPDTQPQHF.